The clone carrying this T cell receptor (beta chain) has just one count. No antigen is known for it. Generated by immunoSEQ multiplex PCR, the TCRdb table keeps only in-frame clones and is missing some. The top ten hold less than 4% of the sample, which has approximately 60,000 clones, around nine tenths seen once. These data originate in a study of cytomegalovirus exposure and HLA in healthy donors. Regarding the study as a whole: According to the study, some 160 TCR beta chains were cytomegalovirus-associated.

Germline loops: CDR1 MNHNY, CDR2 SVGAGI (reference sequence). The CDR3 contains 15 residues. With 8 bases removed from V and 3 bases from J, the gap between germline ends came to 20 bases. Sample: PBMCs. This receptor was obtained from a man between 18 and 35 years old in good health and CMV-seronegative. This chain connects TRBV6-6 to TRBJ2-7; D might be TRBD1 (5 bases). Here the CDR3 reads CASAPVRSRVYEQYF. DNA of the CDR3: TGTGCCAGCGCACCTGTACGTAGCAGGGTCTACGAGCAGTACTTC.